Listed here are 12 T cell receptor beta chains from one sample, sequenced in a study of Ad26.COV2.S vaccination and SARS-CoV-2 variants. Sequencing was performed with immunoSEQ multiplex PCR; in TCRdb, only in-frame clones are kept and a portion is missing. The table includes over 250,000 clones, about 90% detected once. Treatment: around 19 received Ad26.COV2.S at low or high dose, single or two shots; 5 received placebo; per-sample allocation not given. After the first vaccine or placebo injection, samples were drawn on day 63. The material was peripheral blood, obtained in a trial of Ad26.COV2.S vaccine versus placebo. The receptors were sampled from a person aged 18 to 59 who received the Ad26.COV2.S COVID-19 vaccine or a placebo.

The gene calls are TRBV6-5 and TRBJ1-5, with TRBD1 matching 7 bases. The CDR3 loop spans 13 amino acids. Per the germline V gene, CDR1 is MNHEY and CDR2 is SVGAGI. With 7 bases clipped from V and 5 bases from J, the junction kept 5 bases outside the gene matches. CDR3 coding DNA: TGTGCCAGCACTAGGGACAGAGATCAGCCCCAGCATTTT. Protein product: CASTRDRDQPQHF.

The V and J genes are TRBV7-2 and TRBJ2-7, with D unresolved. The V and J ends lost 0 bases and 4 bases respectively, with 10 bases between them. This CDR3 is 14 amino acids long. The germline V gene has CDR1 SGHTA and CDR2 FQGNSA. CDR3 sequence (DNA): TGTGCCAGCAGCTTAGCCACAGTAAGATACGAGCAGTACTTC. Translated: CASSLATVRYEQYF.

The V and J genes are TRBV15 and TRBJ1-1; 7 bases are a match to TRBD1. This CDR3 has 16 amino acids. V lost 0 bases and J lost 2; bases outside the gene matches: 6. The germline V gene encodes CDR1 LNHNV and CDR2 YYDKDF (reference sequence). Here the CDR3 DNA reads TGTGCCACCAGCAGAGAGGCGGGACAGTCTAACACTGAAGCTTTCTTT. Translation: CATSREAGQSNTEAFF.

The chain uses TRBV6-5 and TRBJ1-2, with 7 nucleotides matching TRBD1. V lost 4 bases, J lost 2 bases, and 10 bases stayed unmatched. The germline V gene encodes CDR1 MNHEY and CDR2 SVGAGI. The CDR3 is 16 residues long. The CDR3 is CASSSLYRGPNYGYTF. Written as DNA, the CDR3 is TGTGCCAGCAGTTCCCTCTACAGGGGCCCCAACTATGGCTACACCTTC.

The chain combines TRBV5-4 with TRBJ2-3; D gene unclear. The germline CDR1 and CDR2 sequences are SGHNT and YYREEE (reference sequence). CDR3 length equals 17 residues. V was clipped by 0 bases and J by 4 bases, with 18 bases between them. CDR3 in amino acids: CASSLGWGKGLADTQYF. CDR3 bases: TGTGCCAGCAGCTTGGGATGGGGTAAGGGTTTGGCAGATACGCAGTATTTT.

V is TRBV13 and J is TRBJ1-1; 9 bases map to TRBD1. The V segment lost 7 bases and the J segment 3 bases; nucleotides outside the gene matches: 15. The CDR3 is made up of 17 amino acids. Germline V lookup: CDR1 PRHDT, CDR2 FYEKMQ (reference sequence). The CDR3 DNA follows: TGTGCCAGCAACGGAGACAGGGGGTTCTGTTGTGACACTGAAGCTTTCTTT. Translated: CASNGDRGFCCDTEAFF.

The chain combines TRBV5-1 with TRBJ2-3; 9 bases match TRBD2. V trimming: 4 bases; J trimming: 2 bases; junction bases outside the gene matches: 5. CDR3 length equals 15 residues. Germline V gives CDR1 SGHRS, CDR2 YFSETQ. The CDR3 nucleotides read TGCGCCAGCAGCCCCCGCGGGGGGGCCACAGATACGCAGTATTTT. Translation gives CASSPRGGATDTQYF.

The J gene is TRBJ1-5, the V gene TRBV6-1, with D possibly TRBD1 on 5 matching bases. V was clipped by 3 bases and J by 7 bases, with 16 bases between them. This CDR3 region has 15 residues. Germline loops: CDR1 MNHNS, CDR2 SASEGT. The CDR3 here is CASSEGWGGTQPQHF. The CDR3 DNA is TGTGCCAGCAGTGAGGGTTGGGGGGGTACGCAGCCCCAGCATTTT.

The chain has TRBV19 and TRBJ2-5, with unresolved D. The germline CDR1 and CDR2 sequences are LNHDA and SQIVND (reference sequence). The CDR3 runs to 12 residues. Deletions cut 4 bases from V and 2 bases from J, with 5 bases between. CDR3 region: CASSTQQETQYF. CDR3 bases: TGTGCCAGTAGTACCCAACAAGAGACCCAGTACTTC.

This chain uses TRBV5-4 with TRBJ2-5, with 9 bases that match TRBD1. This CDR3 contains 14 residues. V lost 6 bases to trimming and J lost 3 bases; unmatched junction nucleotides: 6. Per the germline V gene, CDR1 is SGHNT and CDR2 is YYREEE (reference sequence). CDR3: CASTRGQGEETQYF. The CDR3 DNA sequence: TGTGCCAGCACCCGGGGACAGGGAGAAGAGACCCAGTACTTC.

The chain recombines TRBV7-3 with TRBJ1-1; D is possibly TRBD1 (6 bases). The CDR3 totals 14 residues. Germline loops: CDR1 SGHTA, CDR2 FQGTGA. V shed 7 bases and J shed 3 bases, with 15 bases lying between them. CDR3 nucleotides: TGTGCCAGCACTCTTGGGGGGCAGGACACTGAAGCTTTCTTT. It encodes CASTLGGQDTEAFF.

The rearrangement joins TRBV7-9 to TRBJ1-4; 7 nucleotides align to TRBD1. The CDR3 has 14 residues. Germline V CDR1 and CDR2: SEHNR, FQNEAQ (reference sequence). The V segment lost 5 bases and the J segment 7 bases; nucleotides outside the gene matches: 7. The chain's CDR3 is CASSERQGGEKLFF. CDR3 DNA sequence: TGTGCCAGCAGCGAGAGACAGGGAGGTGAAAAACTGTTTTTT.